This T cell receptor beta chain was recorded in a study of cytomegalovirus exposure and HLA in healthy donors. Broader study findings: Cytomegalovirus-associated TCR beta chains were listed, numbering 150 to 200.

Sequenced by immunoSEQ multiplex PCR; TCRdb stores in-frame clones only, minus some. The data hold about 63,000 clones, with approximately 88% observed a single time. Concerning this clone itself: Its antigen is unknown.

The CDR3 sequence is 14 residues long. With 0 bases removed from V and 10 bases from J, the gap between germline ends came to 15 bases. Germline V gives CDR1 MNHEY, CDR2 SVGAGI. The TCR originated in a woman under 30 in good health and CMV-seronegative. Sample: PBMCs. The chain couples TRBV6-5 to TRBJ1-2; D is ambiguous. CDR3 residues: CASSYSTHLVSYTF. CDR3 sequence (DNA): TGTGCCAGCAGTTACTCGACACATCTGGTTTCCTACACCTTC.